This TCR beta chain was observed in a study of identical twins (dated by TCRdb to 2016 to 2018). For the wider study: The study deep-sequenced TCR alpha and beta repertoires from monozygotic twins, unrelated adults of various ages and cord blood to test whether fetal clonotypes persist. To rule out contamination, replicate twin experiments were performed at different times with different library preparation protocols. The investigation overall reported the following: Zero-insertion analyses could be partly confounded by invariant T cells such as MAIT and iNKT, although diverse VJ usage argued against such confounding for most clonotypes. Conclusions relied on cross-sectional statistical analysis, since the same donors could not be followed over many years. Compared with coincidental sharing between unrelated individuals, out-of-frame TCR alpha sequences shared between twins had an excess of sequences with low generation probability. Fewer insertions were carried by abundant cord blood beta clonotypes; a weaker similar trend was observed in young adult naive repertoires, while no such trend was observed in memory repertoires. A weaker excess of twin sharing was found in beta out-of-frame sequences because the signal-to-noise ratio was lowered by fewer shared sequences. In monozygotic twins, out-of-frame TCR alpha sharing was systematically underestimated by recombination models, although the models agreed with sharing between unrelated individuals.

This clonotype was seen repeatedly, ten times or more. Its antigen remains unidentified. Base qualities are not recorded, but no much larger clone differs from it by a single base. Libraries were made using 5' RACE. The run used an Illumina HiSeq 2000. Template switching introduced a universal primer binding site; the final cDNA contained a unique molecular identifier, enabling accurate counting of TCR cDNA molecules. Specific primers in the conserved constant-segment region were used to synthesize first-strand cDNA for the TCR alpha and beta chains. Each cDNA library was double barcoded, with a SMART-Mk sample barcode plus Illumina barcodes, to control for contamination. TruSeq adapter sequences and Illumina sample barcodes were added in two successive PCR steps. The Illumina HiSeq platform was used with custom primers to sequence TCR alpha and beta cDNA libraries. The published analysis was carried out like this. Raw reads were processed with MiGEC to extract unique molecular identifiers, and MiXCR was used to determine CDR3 positions. For each individual, recombination models were inferred using an EM algorithm with the repgenHMM and IGoR tools. The analysis of shared clonotypes was done with the tcR package in R, with sharing normalized by the product of cloneset sizes. To study raw recombination without the effects of thymic and clonal selection, out-of-frame nonproductive sequences were analyzed. TCRdb handled the public reads itself, with Q25 trimming in fastp and clone calling in MiXCR, and kept productive beta chains. Rows merge per CDR3 protein into single entries with the most common DNA and genes. It is TCRdb's table, rather than the study itself, that gives the V and J calls and clone size. In all, the sample holds roughly 700,000 distinct CDR3 sequences, and more than 6.5% of those were seen once. Of the sample, more than 0.75% falls within the top ten clones.

Only healthy Caucasian donors were included. The twin cohort comprised three pairs of female monozygotic twins, all aged about 18 to 30 years. RNA for TCR libraries was isolated from peripheral blood mononuclear cells. Via the germline V gene, CDR1 is SQVTM and CDR2 ANQGSEA. V is cut by 4 bases and J by 2 bases, and the space between the germline ends is 9 bases. The CDR3 spans 13 residues, from the cysteine through the phenylalanine. Only the CDR3 region is kept as DNA, spanning 39 bases read in frame from base 1. A further study also used this sample, focusing on yellow fever vaccine responses in identical twins. The second study's paper adds: The T cell response to vaccination in identical twins was reported by the authors to appear partly convergent and partly personalized. The study precisely tracked vaccine-responding T cell clones in identical twins.

The sequenced sample was PBMCs. This chain is built from TRBV29-1 and TRBJ1-3; perhaps TRBD1 is the D gene, with 5 bases matching. This sequence originates from a woman between 18 and 29 years old in good health. The CDR3 has the sequence CSVVGRAGNTIYF. The DNA reads TGCAGCGTTGTTGGCAGGGCTGGAAACACCATATATTTT. Outside the CDR3, residues come from the reference TRBV29-1 and TRBJ1-3 proteins, so the full variable domain is: SAVISQKPSRDICQRGTSLTIQCQVDSQVTMMFWYRQQPGQSLTLIATANQGSEATYESGFVIDKFPISRPNLTFSTLTVSNMSPEDSSIYLCSVVGRAGNTIYFGEGSWLTVV.